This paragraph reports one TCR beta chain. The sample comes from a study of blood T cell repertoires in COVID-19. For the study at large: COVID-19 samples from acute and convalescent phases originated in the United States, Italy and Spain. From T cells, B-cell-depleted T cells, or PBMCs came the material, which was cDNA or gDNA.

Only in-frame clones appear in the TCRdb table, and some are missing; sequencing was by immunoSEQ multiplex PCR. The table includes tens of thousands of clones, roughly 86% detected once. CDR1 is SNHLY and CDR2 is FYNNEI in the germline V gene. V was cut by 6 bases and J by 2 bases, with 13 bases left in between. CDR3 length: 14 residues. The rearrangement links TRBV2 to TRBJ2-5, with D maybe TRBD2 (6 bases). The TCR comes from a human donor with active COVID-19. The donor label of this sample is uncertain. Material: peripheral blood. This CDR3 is CASRRGLRQETQYF. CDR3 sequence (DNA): TGTGCCAGCAGGCGTGGACTAAGACAAGAGACCCAGTACTTC.